Following are 25 T cell receptor beta chains from one sample sequenced in a study of human CD8 memory T cell subsets. TPEX cells were exhausted-like CCR7+ PD-1+ TIGIT+ early memory CD8+ T cells. It was UMI-labeled 5' RACE by which the TCR beta libraries were made. Reanalyzing the 5' RACE reads, TCRdb keeps one entry per CDR3 protein, without DNA. Its table lists 9,500 to 12,000 distinct CDR3 sequences. Specimen: CD8+ T cells from PBMCs. Receptors originate from a human donor in good health.

The chain couples TRBV20-1 to TRBJ2-3; TCRdb's D gene call, TRBD2, goes unchecked for lack of DNA. Germline V CDR1 and CDR2: DFQATT, SNEGSKA (reference sequence). The CDR3 is made up of 17 amino acids. CDR3 loop: CSARTELAGHMGDTQYF.

The chain has TRBV4-3 and TRBJ1-5; TCRdb selects TRBD1, and the lack of DNA leaves this call unchecked. This CDR3 contains 16 residues. Germline V lookup: CDR1 LGHNA, CDR2 YSLEER. CDR3 amino acids: CASSQELETGAQPQHF.

This sequence joins TRBV29-1 and TRBJ1-4; absent DNA, TCRdb's TRBD1 call cannot be checked. There are 12 residues in the CDR3. CDR1 SQVTM and CDR2 ANQGSEA come from the germline V gene. The CDR3 sequence is CSVWGVDEKLFF.

The chain is built from TRBV15 and TRBJ2-7; the TCRdb D gene call, TRBD1, has no DNA to confirm it. The CDR3 runs to 13 residues. The germline V gene encodes CDR1 LNHNV and CDR2 YYDKDF (reference sequence). The CDR3: CATSPRANYEQYF. Full variable domain (remainder filled in from reference TRBV15 and TRBJ2-7): DAMVIQNPRYQVTQFGKPVTLSCSQTLNHNVMYWYQQKSSQAPKLLFHYYDKDFNNEADTPDNFQSRRPNTSFCFLDIRSPGLGDTAMYLCATSPRANYEQYFGPGTRLTVT.

This clonotype counts as medium-sized by frequency. The V and J genes are TRBV4-2 and TRBJ2-1; the TRBD1 assignment by TCRdb is unverifiable without DNA. Germline-derived CDR1 and CDR2 are LGHNA and YNFKEQ. This CDR3 spans 16 amino acids. CDR3: CASSEGERGAYNEQFF.

The chain couples TRBV19 to TRBJ1-1; checking the TCRdb D call of TRBD1 is not possible without DNA. The germline V gene has CDR1 LNHDA and CDR2 SQIVND (reference sequence). The CDR3 runs 15 residues. The CDR3 sequence is CASSTVPLGNTEAFF.

The chain links TRBV12-3 or TRBV12-4 to TRBJ2-3. This CDR3 has 13 amino acids. CDR3 amino acids: CASNRLGTDTQYF.

This sequence joins TRBV3-1 and TRBJ2-1. The CDR3 runs 13 residues. The germline V gene encodes CDR1 LGHDT and CDR2 YNNKEL (reference sequence). The CDR3 reads CASSPEGSNEQFF.

The chain carries TRBV27 and TRBJ1-6; TCRdb calls TRBD1, which cannot be checked without DNA. The CDR3 is 17 amino acids. Germline V gene lookup returns CDR1 MNHEY and CDR2 SMNVEV (reference sequence). The CDR3: CASSPDSRSSYNSPLHF.

The V and J genes are TRBV4-1 and TRBJ2-5; TCRdb reports TRBD2, a call that lacks DNA to check it against. Germline V lookup: CDR1 MGHRA, CDR2 YSYEKL. This CDR3 spans 16 amino acids. The CDR3 loop is CASSQRGSGGQETQYF.

The V and J genes are TRBV18 and TRBJ2-3; absent DNA, TCRdb's TRBD2 call cannot be checked. The germline gives CDR1 KGHSH, CDR2 LQKENI. The CDR3 is made up of 16 amino acids. This CDR3 is CASSSGLAGEGDTQYF. Filled out from reference TRBV18 and TRBJ2-3, the complete variable domain reads NAGVMQNPRHLVRRRGQEARLRCSPMKGHSHVYWYRQLPEEGLKFMVYLQKENIIDESGMPKERFSAEFPKEGPSILRIQQVVRGDSAAYFCASSSGLAGEGDTQYFGPGTRLTVL.

The rearrangement joins TRBV6-6 to TRBJ1-1; as DNA is missing, the TRBD1 call by TCRdb cannot be tested. The CDR3 has 14 residues. Germline V CDR1 and CDR2: MNHNY, SVGAGI (reference sequence). The CDR3 is CASSYGPRSPEAFF.

According to its frequency, this clonotype is medium-sized. The rearrangement joins TRBV7-9 to TRBJ2-5. This CDR3 is 14 amino acids long. CDR1 SEHNR and CDR2 FQNEAQ come from the germline V gene (reference sequence). The CDR3 protein is CASSLPYPAETQYF.

This chain links TRBV28 with TRBJ2-1; no DNA is available, so the TRBD1 call from TCRdb remains unchecked. CDR1 is MDHEN, CDR2 SYDVKM, per germline. This CDR3 spans 14 amino acids. The CDR3 reads CASSPDNSYNEQFF.

The rearrangement links TRBV6-6 to TRBJ2-7. Per the germline V gene, CDR1 is MNHNY and CDR2 is SVGAGI (reference sequence). The CDR3 totals 12 residues. This chain's CDR3 is CASSYSVDEQYF.

CDR3 region: CASGQDYQETQYF. This rearrangement joins TRBV6-2 or TRBV6-3 to TRBJ2-5. The CDR3 sequence is 13 residues long. Germline V gene data show CDR1 as MNHEY and CDR2 as SVGEGT.

The chain has TRBV10-3 and TRBJ2-3; TCRdb outputs TRBD2, but without DNA this stays unchecked. This CDR3 spans 14 amino acids. The V gene's germline CDR1 is ENHRY and CDR2 SYGVKD. CDR3 sequence reads: CAISGTSGTDTQYF.

The chain carries TRBV28 and TRBJ2-1; TCRdb proposes TRBD1, but this gene call is untestable without DNA. Germline loops: CDR1 MDHEN, CDR2 SYDVKM. CDR3 size: 12 residues. CDR3 loop: CAGGGTYNEQFF.

V is TRBV2 and J is TRBJ1-1; TCRdb outputs TRBD1, but without DNA this stays unchecked. The germline V gene encodes CDR1 SNHLY and CDR2 FYNNEI. This CDR3 region has 15 residues. The CDR3 loop reads CASMPDQGVNTEAFF.

The chain employs TRBV2 and TRBJ1-1; TCRdb indicates TRBD1, and absent DNA this call remains unverified. The CDR3 runs 14 residues. The germline V gene has CDR1 SNHLY and CDR2 FYNNEI. CDR3 protein: CASSAVGAGTEAFF. Full variable domain (remainder filled in from reference TRBV2 and TRBJ1-1): EPEVTQTPSHQVTQMGQEVILRCVPISNHLYFYWYRQILGQKVEFLVSFYNNEISEKSEIFDDQFSVERPDGSNFTLKIRSTKLEDSAMYFCASSAVGAGTEAFFGQGTRLTVV.

The rearrangement uses TRBV27 and TRBJ2-3; TCRdb reports TRBD1, a call that lacks DNA to check it against. Germline values: CDR1 MNHEY, CDR2 SMNVEV (reference sequence). The length of the CDR3 is 16 residues. The CDR3 protein is CASSLNVGGPADTQYF.

The chain couples TRBV15 to TRBJ1-4. Germline CDR1 LNHNV, CDR2 YYDKDF (reference sequence). The CDR3 covers 14 residues. The CDR3 loop reads CATREELGNEKLFF. Based on the CDR3 plus reference TRBV15 and TRBJ1-4, the full variable domain is DAMVIQNPRYQVTQFGKPVTLSCSQTLNHNVMYWYQQKSSQAPKLLFHYYDKDFNNEADTPDNFQSRRPNTSFCFLDIRSPGLGDTAMYLCATREELGNEKLFFGSGTQLSVL.

The CDR3: CSVGDSIYEQYF. V usage is TRBV29-1 and J usage is TRBJ2-7; the D gene TCRdb calls, TRBD1, cannot be checked with no DNA. This CDR3 comprises 12 residues. Germline CDR1 is SQVTM and CDR2 is ANQGSEA.

The chain carries TRBV12-3 or TRBV12-4 and TRBJ2-5; with no DNA, the TCRdb D assignment of TRBD1 cannot be verified. The CDR3 consists of 13 residues. CDR3: CASNLGDSETQYF.

The chain employs TRBV20-1 and TRBJ2-1; with no DNA, the TCRdb D assignment of TRBD1 cannot be verified. Germline lookup yields CDR1 DFQATT and CDR2 SNEGSKA (reference sequence). This CDR3 has 16 amino acids. CDR3 residues: CSAAIDSSPGYNEQFF.